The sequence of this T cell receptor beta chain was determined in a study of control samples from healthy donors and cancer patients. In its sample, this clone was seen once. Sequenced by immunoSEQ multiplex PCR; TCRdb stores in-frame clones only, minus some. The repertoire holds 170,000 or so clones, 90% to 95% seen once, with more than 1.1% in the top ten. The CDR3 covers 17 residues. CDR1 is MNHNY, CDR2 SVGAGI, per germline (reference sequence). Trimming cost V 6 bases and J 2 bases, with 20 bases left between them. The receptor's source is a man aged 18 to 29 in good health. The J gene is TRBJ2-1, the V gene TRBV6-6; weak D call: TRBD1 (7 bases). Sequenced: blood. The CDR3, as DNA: TGTGCCAGCAGGCGAAACTCTCAGGGGGGCCCCTACAATGAGCAGTTCTTC. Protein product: CASRRNSQGGPYNEQFF.